This T cell receptor beta chain was identified in a study of cytomegalovirus exposure and HLA in healthy donors. Broader study findings: Published work reported that the classifier diagnosed cytomegalovirus status with high specificity and sensitivity.

Germline V CDR1 and CDR2: LNHDA, SQIVND (reference sequence). CDR3 length: 13 amino acids. The V end was cut by 5 bases, the J end by 0 bases, with 2 bases between. In the PCR, 60 Vbeta and 13 Jbeta primers were used. The repertoire was sequenced with immunoSEQ multiplex PCR; TCRdb's copy has only in-frame clones and lacks some. The sample yields more than 90,000 clones, around three quarters seen once. Comments on this clone: The antigen remains undetermined.

Sequencing was done on a sample of PBMCs. The sequence was obtained from a man between 25 and 39 years old in good health and CMV-seropositive. J is TRBJ2-6 and V is TRBV19; D is unresolved. This CDR3 reads CASSHSGANVLTF. In DNA, the CDR3 is TGTGCCAGTAGTCACTCTGGGGCCAACGTCCTGACTTTC.